This TCR beta chain came from a study of blood T cell repertoires in COVID-19. About the research overall: Sample material is recorded as cDNA or gDNA derived from T cells, B-cell-depleted T cells, or PBMCs.

Study processing details: Amplification from reference gene primers served as the basis for estimated nucleated cell counts. Profiling relied on immunoSEQ multiplex PCR, and the TCRdb table lists in-frame clones only, not all of them. For V, J and clone size, that table is used; D and trimming come from the DNA. In the table there are 85,000 to 120,000 clones, around 78% of which are singletons. This clone is medium-sized. The specimen was peripheral blood. The TCR was taken from a man older than 75 with COVID-19, enrolled during active disease.

CDR3 sequence (DNA): TGTGCCACCACGGAGGGCTCCTACGAGCAGTACTTC. This sequence encodes CATTEGSYEQYF. The chain links TRBV7-9 to TRBJ2-7; maybe TRBD2 (6 bases). CDR3 length: 12 residues. V was pared by 10 bases and J by 0 bases, with 10 bases between. Germline V gene sequence: CDR1 SEHNR, CDR2 FQNEAQ (reference sequence).